These T cell receptor beta chains were read from a single sample in a study of identifying expanded T cells in peripheral blood. Some clones are missing from TCRdb's copy, which holds only in-frame ones; the method was immunoSEQ multiplex PCR. The profile covers under 150,000 clones, with 65% to 90% appearing a single time and around 8.2% taken by the ten largest. Specimen: blood. These TCRs come from a person aged 18 to 75 in good health. Each CDR3 is given with its conserved first and last residue. Rows may omit the clone size; those that give it use once, few, many or a size class.

>-|TRBV4-3
CASSQDRVGEKLFF
>-|TRBV27
CASSSRTANYYGYTF
>-|TRBV7-9
CASSLDFGANEKLFF
>-|TRBV4-1
CASGRELNRGSSYEQYF
>-|TRBV28
CASSRNGQINQPQHF
>-|TRBV19
CASRGQNNQPQHF
>-|TRBV2
CASSVRDTYSYEQYF
>-|TRBV19
CASTQTPEKLFF
>once|TRBV29-1
CSVESGGSTDTQYF
>-|TRBV7-9
CASSLRGGGRPYSNQPQHF
>-|TRBV19
CASRNLGHTTDTQYF
>-|TRBV29-1
CSVAPPQEPYEQYF
>-|TRBV21-1
CASSALGPLGNTIYF
>-|TRBV30
CAWSITGAATEAFF
>-|TRBV5-6
CASSVGLGREQYF
>few|TRBV19
CASIPRGGTTEAFF
>-|TRBV5-1
CASSLAPGQGFVHEQYF
>-|TRBV19
CASSVVRGETQYF
>few|TRBV20-1
CSAREMQYF
>-|TRBV27
CASSLSRTQLLNEQFF
>-|TRBV6-1
CASIGGSSTDTQYF
>-|TRBV19
CASWARGKDLNEQFF
>once|TRBV29-1
CSVEAPGGRPGANVLTF
>-|TRBV4-3
CASSQVMGNTEAFF
>-|TRBV14
CASSQGLGNIQYF
>-|TRBV7-9
CASSPGQGKKRDNEQYF
>-|TRBV25-1
CASSEVGGGGTDTQYF